The clone carrying this T cell receptor (beta chain) has a handful of counts. The antigen is not known. This sample was taken from a study of CD8 T cells in ankylosing spondylitis. Germline V gives CDR1 GTSNPN, CDR2 SVGIG (reference sequence). Trimming took 4 bases from V and 7 from J, leaving 14 bases between them. This CDR3 contains 13 residues. Notes on the study in general: Ankylosing spondylitis blood appeared to be characterized by a TCR beta motif of fewer than ten highly homologous variants. Disease-linked clones bore a CD8+ phenotype and were relatively rare in peripheral blood. Earlier authors reported some of these motif variants in reactive arthritis synovial fluid and blood.

From the 5' RACE reads, TCRdb called clonotypes with MiXCR, one entry per CDR3 protein. Altogether roughly 670,000 distinct CDR3 sequences are present, roughly 19% being singletons, with the ten largest covering about a fifth. Sequencing was carried out using blood, either unsorted or a sorted T cell fraction (not recorded which). The chain employs TRBV30 and TRBJ1-5, with a tentative D call TRBD1 (6 bases). The clonotype originates from a male donor with ankylosing spondylitis. CDR3 in amino acids: CAWNGGQGQPQHF. Here the CDR3 DNA reads TGTGCCTGGAACGGGGGCCAGGGGCAGCCCCAGCATTTT.